This T cell receptor beta chain was recovered during a study of blood T cell repertoires in COVID-19 (dated by TCRdb to the early 2020s). Describing the broader study: Collaborator samples came from the United States, Italy and Spain and covered acute and convalescent phases of COVID-19. The prospective study material was composed of cDNA or gDNA derived from T cells, B-cell-depleted T cells, or PBMCs. The repertoires were released in a freely available public database intended as a resource for research on the immune response to SARS-CoV-2. The sample metadata nearly always contained a de-identified subject ID, COVID-19 status, age in years and sex. The samples were drawn from the first 160 participants of the ongoing ImmuneRACE study and from 1,254 subjects provided by 6 global collaborators. HLA class I and class II types, where available, came from metadata supplied by the sample provider rather than from assay-based typing. The dataset comprised deeply sampled blood TCRbeta repertoires from subjects exposed to, actively infected with, or recovered from COVID-19. General conclusions and limits of the study: The amount of clinical and demographic metadata varied by source and participant and was provided uncurated.

Each collaborating institution followed its own protocols to collect whole blood in K2EDTA tubes. For TCRbeta analysis, collaborators shipped samples in one of three forms: frozen whole blood, isolated PBMCs, or DNA extracted from either of those sample types. TCRbeta CDR3 regions were amplified from genomic DNA by means of the immunoSEQ Assay, a bias-controlled multiplex PCR. The authors' analysis ran thus. The number of nucleated cells in each sample was estimated from the amplification of reference gene primers within the assay. To quantify the absolute abundance of each unique TCRbeta CDR3 rearrangement, sequence reads were collapsed and filtered. Productive Simpson clonality was computed per sample as the square root of Simpson's diversity index over productive rearrangements. TCRdb carries this immuneACCESS record with in-frame sequences only. Its versions omit some clonotypes, under half of them owing to an unresolved V gene in the studies checked, with the rest unexplained. V, J and clone size were drawn from that table, and D and trimming were deduced from the DNA. The sample table holds around 68,000 clones, of which about nine tenths were seen once. Jointly, the top ten make up around 6.7% of the sample.

In regard to this clone: What this receptor recognizes is not known. No base quality information exists; no much larger clone differs at one position.

The germline V gene specifies WSHSY as CDR1 and SAAADI as CDR2. V and J are trimmed by 6 bases and 3 bases, and the gene matches miss 5 bases of the junction. The CDR3 runs 15 amino acids, cysteine and phenylalanine included. Only the CDR3 portion is preserved as DNA: 45 bases, with reading frame beginning at the first base. This TCR was recovered from a man between 50 and 59 years old with active COVID-19. The chain is assembled from TRBV10-2 and TRBJ2-1; 10 bases in between match TRBD2. The sample consisted of peripheral blood. The DNA sequence is as follows: TGCGCCAGCAGACCGGGACTAGCGAGCTACAATGAGCAGTTCTTC. This encodes CASRPGLASYNEQFF.